This T cell receptor (beta chain) came from a study of blood T cell repertoires in COVID-19. Study-wide background: Both acute and convalescent COVID-19 samples were obtained from the United States, Italy and Spain.

CDR1 and CDR2 (germline): MRHNA, SNTAGT. The CDR3 spans 14 residues. V was clipped by 4 bases and J by 5 bases; unmatched bases: 5. In the study's own analysis: Amplification with reference gene primers provided the estimates of nucleated cell counts. Sequenced by immunoSEQ multiplex PCR; TCRdb stores in-frame clones only, minus some. The D gene and trimming were derived from the DNA, and the V and J assignments and clone size from that table. The sample shows around 200,000 clones, 85% to 90% of them seen only once. The origin of this receptor is a woman younger than 35 who had recovered from COVID-19. The rearrangement links TRBV6-4 to TRBJ2-3; TRBD2 matches 8 bases. The sequenced sample consisted of peripheral blood. DNA of the CDR3: TGTGCCAGCAGTGTAGCGGGGTCGAGAGATACGCAGTATTTT. It is translated as CASSVAGSRDTQYF.